The 27 T cell receptor beta chains given below trace back to one sample, sequenced in a study of CD8+ T cells in alopecia areata. Treatment here: oral pan-JAK inhibitor, 5-10 mg twice daily. Investigators isolated RNA and reverse transcribed it into cDNA to act as the sequencing template. Produced via immunoSEQ multiplex PCR; TCRdb's table is partial and in-frame only. The sample holds some 200,000 clones; approximately 57% are singletons and the top ten take about 1.4%. The input for sequencing was CD4+ T cells sorted from blood, taken at week 4, from a patient treated with tofacitinib. These TCRs come from a human donor with alopecia areata.

This chain joins TRBV29-1 and TRBJ2-1; D possibly corresponds to TRBD1 (6 bases). Germline loops: CDR1 SQVTM, CDR2 ANQGSEA. The CDR3 sequence is 14 residues long. The V and J ends lost 4 bases and 8 bases respectively, with 18 bases between them. The CDR3 spells CSVVGTSGTDEQFF. In DNA form, the CDR3 reads TGCAGCGTTGTAGGGACATCGGGCACGGATGAGCAGTTCTTC.

This clone has just a few counts. This chain connects TRBV19 to TRBJ1-6; D is perhaps TRBD1 (6 bases). Between the trimmed V and J ends, which lost 5 bases and 5 bases, there was a span of 10 bases. This CDR3 is built from 14 residues. The germline V gene encodes CDR1 LNHDA and CDR2 SQIVND (reference sequence). CDR3 sequence reads: CASSRGGNNSPLHF. Here the CDR3 DNA reads TGTGCCAGTAGTCGAGGGGGAAATAATTCACCCCTCCACTTT.

This clone was observed a handful of times. This chain joins TRBV29-1 and TRBJ2-3; 7 bases are shared with TRBD2. V lost 6 bases to trimming and J lost 2 bases; unmatched junction nucleotides: 8. The CDR3 spans 14 residues. CDR1 SQVTM and CDR2 ANQGSEA come from the germline V gene. The DNA of the CDR3 is TGCAGCGTCGCCAAGCTAGCGGACACAGATACGCAGTATTTT. It codes for CSVAKLADTDTQYF.

The chain carries TRBV7-2 and TRBJ2-5; a possible D gene is TRBD1 (6 bases). Per the germline V gene, CDR1 is SGHTA and CDR2 is FQGNSA. V lost 2 bases to trimming and J lost 2 bases, with 12 bases between them. There are 15 residues in the CDR3. The CDR3 sequence is CASSLQGTQQETQYF. The CDR3 coding sequence is TGTGCCAGCAGCTTACAAGGGACACAGCAAGAGACCCAGTACTTC. Full variable domain (outside the CDR3, taken from reference TRBV7-2 and TRBJ2-5): GAGVSQSPSNKVTEKGKDVELRCDPISGHTALYWYRQSLGQGLEFLIYFQGNSAPDKSGLPSDRFSAERTGGSVSTLTIQRTQQEDSAVYLCASSLQGTQQETQYFGPGTRLLVL.

This clone has just a few counts. The J gene is TRBJ2-2, the V gene TRBV4-2, with TRBD2 matching over 9 bases. The CDR3 runs 16 residues. Per germline, CDR1 LGHNA and CDR2 YNFKEQ. Trimming took 3 bases from V and 3 from J; bases not matched to a gene: 5. The CDR3 DNA reads TGTGCCAGCAGCCACGGCGGGGGGGCGGACACCGGGGAGCTGTTTTTT. This gives the protein CASSHGGGADTGELFF.

This clone was observed a handful of times. The V gene is TRBV7-2, the J gene TRBJ1-4; D is possibly TRBD1 (6 bases). Germline V lookup: CDR1 SGHTA, CDR2 FQGNSA. Trimming removed 1 base from V and 8 bases from J, with 8 bases in between. This CDR3 is 13 amino acids long. Here the CDR3 reads CASSLGTAEKLFF. In DNA, the CDR3 is TGTGCCAGCAGCTTAGGGACAGCCGAAAAACTGTTTTTT.

The V and J genes are TRBV29-1 and TRBJ2-5; perhaps TRBD1 as D (6 bases). This CDR3 has 11 residues. V gave up 7 bases and J gave up 4 bases, with 10 bases separating them. The germline CDR1 and CDR2 sequences are SQVTM and ANQGSEA. The CDR3 region has the DNA TGCAGCGGCCGGACAGCAGAGACCCAGTACTTC. Amino acids: CSGRTAETQYF.

The chain uses TRBV29-1 and TRBJ1-1; a weak D match, TRBD1 (5 bases). Germline V gives CDR1 SQVTM, CDR2 ANQGSEA. The CDR3 has 10 residues. The CDR3 protein is CGYRGTEAFF. The CDR3 DNA reads as TGCGGCTATAGGGGAACTGAAGCTTTCTTT.

The chain links TRBV30 to TRBJ1-1; TRBD1 aligns across 10 bases. V shed 6 bases, J shed 1 base, and the junction held 5 bases outside the gene matches. The length of the CDR3 is 14 residues. From germline, CDR1 is GTSNPN and CDR2 SVGIG (reference sequence). The CDR3 loop is CACAGQGSNTEAFF. Written as DNA, the CDR3 is TGTGCCTGCGCGGGACAGGGGTCGAACACTGAAGCTTTCTTT.

The CDR3, as DNA: TGCGCCAGCAGTGAGATCGGGGGGCGAAAGGGTTCACCCCTCCACTTT. This gives the protein CASSEIGGRKGSPLHF. V is TRBV10-2 and J is TRBJ1-6; TRBD1 might be the D (6 bases). The CDR3 has 16 residues. Germline V gene lookup returns CDR1 WSHSY and CDR2 SAAADI. V was pared by 2 bases and J by 9 bases, with 17 bases between.

The genes are TRBV9 and TRBJ2-1; D call uncertain. Germline CDR1 and CDR2: SGDLS and YYNGEE. V lost 0 bases, J lost 8 bases, and 18 bases lay in between. This CDR3 comprises 16 residues. CDR3 loop: CASSVDVRSPLDEQFF. The CDR3 nucleotides read TGTGCCAGCAGCGTAGATGTTCGGTCCCCATTGGATGAGCAGTTCTTC.

The chain employs TRBV7-9 and TRBJ1-1; D uncertain. V shed 3 bases and J shed 2 bases, with 4 bases lying between them. This CDR3 has 12 residues. Germline CDR1 and CDR2: SEHNR and FQNEAQ (reference sequence). The CDR3 sequence: CASSFRNTEAFF. The CDR3 DNA is TGTGCCAGCAGCTTTAGAAACACTGAAGCTTTCTTT.

This clone appeared a single time. The V call is TRBV29-1, the J call TRBJ1-2, with no clear D. V was trimmed by 4 bases and J by 4 bases, leaving 10 bases between them. The CDR3 runs to 12 residues. Germline V gives CDR1 SQVTM, CDR2 ANQGSEA. The DNA for the CDR3 is TGCAGCGTTGTTCAGGAAAGCTATGGCTACACCTTC. The encoded protein is CSVVQESYGYTF.

The J gene is TRBJ2-1, the V gene TRBV5-5, with 10 bases aligning to TRBD1. V gave up 4 bases and J gave up 1 base; unmatched junction bases: 2. The CDR3 has 15 amino acids. Per the germline V gene, CDR1 is SGHKS and CDR2 is YYEKEE (reference sequence). The CDR3 nucleotides are TGTGCCAGCAGCCTGGGACAGGGGTCCTACAATGAGCAGTTCTTC. Translating gives CASSLGQGSYNEQFF.

The rearrangement joins TRBV10-3 to TRBJ2-7, with D tentatively TRBD2 (5 bases). This CDR3 comprises 13 residues. V was pared by 4 bases and J by 5 bases, with 12 bases between. Per germline, CDR1 ENHRY and CDR2 SYGVKD. In DNA form, the CDR3 reads TGTGCCATCAGTGGACGGGGTTACGACGAGCAGTACTTC. Encoded protein: CAISGRGYDEQYF.

This clone was detected a few times. J is TRBJ2-7 and V is TRBV29-1, with D possibly being TRBD1 (5 bases). CDR3 size: 13 residues. The V gene lost 4 bases and the J gene lost 3 bases, with 13 bases spanning the gap. CDR1 and CDR2 (germline): SQVTM, ANQGSEA. For the CDR3, the DNA is TGCAGCGTTGTGGCCCAGGGCTACTACGAGCAGTACTTC. It codes for CSVVAQGYYEQYF.

This clone was recorded a few times. J is TRBJ1-2 and V is TRBV14, with D uncertain. Trimming removed 0 bases at V and 3 bases at J, with 5 bases between. Per the germline V gene, CDR1 is SGHDN and CDR2 is FVKESK. This CDR3 comprises 13 residues. CDR3 loop: CASSQDTYYGYTF. In DNA form, the CDR3 reads TGTGCCAGCAGCCAAGATACCTACTATGGCTACACCTTC.

The V call is TRBV6-1, the J call TRBJ2-7; D unclear. Trimming removed 4 bases at V and 0 bases at J, with 10 bases between. The CDR3 runs to 14 residues. Germline V gene sequence: CDR1 MNHNS, CDR2 SASEGT. The CDR3 sequence: CASSGTQTSYEQYF. DNA of the CDR3: TGTGCCAGCAGTGGCACCCAGACCTCCTACGAGCAGTACTTC.

Only a few counts were recorded for this clone. CDR3 protein: CAIGGRGTEAFF. DNA for the CDR3: TGTGCCATCGGGGGCCGAGGCACTGAAGCTTTCTTT. This chain links TRBV10-3 with TRBJ1-1, with D perhaps matching TRBD1 (6 bases). This CDR3 has 12 amino acids. CDR1 and CDR2 from the germline V gene are ENHRY and SYGVKD. V gave up 8 bases and J gave up 4 bases, with 11 bases separating them.

The CDR3 sequence: CSVAGRTKTEAFF. CDR3 sequence (DNA): TGCAGCGTCGCCGGCCGGACAAAGACTGAAGCTTTCTTT. This chain joins TRBV29-1 and TRBJ1-1; D may be TRBD1 (5 bases). V gave up 6 bases and J gave up 5 bases, with 16 bases separating them. The CDR3 consists of 13 residues. CDR1 and CDR2 (germline): SQVTM, ANQGSEA.

At least ten counts were recorded for this clone. This chain uses TRBV11-2 with TRBJ2-3; possibly TRBD2 for D (5 bases). V was pared by 1 base and J by 0 bases, with 8 bases between. This CDR3 is 15 amino acids long. Germline-derived CDR1 and CDR2 are SGHAT and FQNNGV. As DNA, the CDR3 is TGTGCCAGCAGCTTAGGGATAGCGAGCACAGATACGCAGTATTTT. As protein: CASSLGIASTDTQYF.

The rearrangement joins TRBV30 to TRBJ1-3; 7 bases map to TRBD1. Germline lookup yields CDR1 GTSNPN and CDR2 SVGIG (reference sequence). V gave up 5 bases and J gave up 1 base; unmatched junction bases: 2. This CDR3 comprises 13 residues. CDR3 loop: CAWGTESGNTIYF. In DNA form, the CDR3 reads TGTGCCTGGGGGACAGAATCTGGAAACACCATATATTTT.

The V gene is TRBV29-1, the J gene TRBJ2-1; 9 nucleotides align to TRBD2. The CDR3 sequence is 17 residues long. CDR1 SQVTM and CDR2 ANQGSEA come from the germline V gene. J gave up 7 bases and V 3 bases, and 16 bases lay outside the gene matches. The chain's CDR3 is CSVDAGPGLAFKNEQFF. The CDR3 DNA follows: TGCAGCGTTGATGCGGGCCCGGGACTAGCTTTTAAAAATGAGCAGTTCTTC.

The chain is built from TRBV25-1 and TRBJ2-7, with 8 nucleotides matching TRBD1. CDR1 and CDR2 from the germline V gene are MGHDK and SYGVNS. V dropped 3 bases and J dropped 3; count of bases not matched to a gene: 4. This CDR3 is 14 amino acids long. DNA for the CDR3: TGTGCCAGCAGTGACACTGGACAGGGCTACGAGCAGTACTTC. It specifies CASSDTGQGYEQYF.

The chain is built from TRBV18 and TRBJ1-2, with D perhaps matching TRBD1 (5 bases). This CDR3 spans 16 amino acids. V dropped 4 bases and J dropped 2 bases, with 17 bases sitting between them. CDR1 and CDR2 from the germline V gene are KGHSH and LQKENI. CDR3 DNA sequence: TGTGCCAGCTCACTCGCGGAGGGGCAAGGGAACTATGGCTACACCTTC. Amino acids: CASSLAEGQGNYGYTF.

This clone was detected only once. This chain connects TRBV23-1 to TRBJ1-2, with TRBD1 matching 7 bases. TRBV23-1 is an ORF, with its function uncertain. The V gene end was trimmed by 6 bases and the J gene end by 6 bases; junction bases not matched to a gene: 10. The CDR3 has 14 residues. CDR3 DNA: TGCGCCAGCAGGCCCAGGGGGGTAGGGGATGGCTACACCTTC. As protein: CASRPRGVGDGYTF.

The chain is built from TRBV11-2 and TRBJ2-7; D gene ambiguous. This CDR3 is built from 12 residues. V shed 0 bases and J shed 3 bases, with 3 bases lying between them. Germline V CDR1 and CDR2: SGHAT, FQNNGV. CDR3 loop: CASSLEVYEQYF. Here the CDR3 DNA reads TGTGCCAGCAGCTTAGAGGTCTACGAGCAGTACTTC. Based on the CDR3 plus reference TRBV11-2 and TRBJ2-7, the full variable domain is EAGVAQSPRYKIIEKRQSVAFWCNPISGHATLYWYQQILGQGPKLLIQFQNNGVVDDSQLPKDRFSAERLKGVDSTLKIQPAKLEDSAVYLCASSLEVYEQYFGPGTRLTVT.